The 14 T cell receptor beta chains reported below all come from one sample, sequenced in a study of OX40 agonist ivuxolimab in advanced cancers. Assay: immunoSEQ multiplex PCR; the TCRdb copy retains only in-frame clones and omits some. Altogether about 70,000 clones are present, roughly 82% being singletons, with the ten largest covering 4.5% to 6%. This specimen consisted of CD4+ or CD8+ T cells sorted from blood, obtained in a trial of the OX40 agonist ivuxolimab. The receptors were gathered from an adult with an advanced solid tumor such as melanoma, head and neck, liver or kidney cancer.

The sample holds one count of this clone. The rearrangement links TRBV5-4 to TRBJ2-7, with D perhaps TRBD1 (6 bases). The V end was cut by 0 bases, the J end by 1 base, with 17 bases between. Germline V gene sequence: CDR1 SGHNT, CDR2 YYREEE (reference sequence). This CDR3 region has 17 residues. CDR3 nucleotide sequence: TGTGCCAGCAGCTTGGCCGCAGGGGTCAGGGCTTCCTACGAGCAGTACTTC. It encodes CASSLAAGVRASYEQYF.

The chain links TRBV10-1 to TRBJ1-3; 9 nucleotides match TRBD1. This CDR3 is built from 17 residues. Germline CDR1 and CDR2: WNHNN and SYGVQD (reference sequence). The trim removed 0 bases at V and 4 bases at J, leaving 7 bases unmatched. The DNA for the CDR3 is TGCGCCAGCAGTGAGTCGAAAGGGACAGGGTCCGGAAACACCATATATTTT. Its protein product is CASSESKGTGSGNTIYF.

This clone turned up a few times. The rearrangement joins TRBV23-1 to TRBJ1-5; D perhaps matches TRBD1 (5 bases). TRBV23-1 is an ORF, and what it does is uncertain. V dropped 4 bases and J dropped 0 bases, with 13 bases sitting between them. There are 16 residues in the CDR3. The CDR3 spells CASSLDRAYSNQPQHF. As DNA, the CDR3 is TGCGCCAGCAGTCTAGACAGAGCTTATAGCAATCAGCCCCAGCATTTT.

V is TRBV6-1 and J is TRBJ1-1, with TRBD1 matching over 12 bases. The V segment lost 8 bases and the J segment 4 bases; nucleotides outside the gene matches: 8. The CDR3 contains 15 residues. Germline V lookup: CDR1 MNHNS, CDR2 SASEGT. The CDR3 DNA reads TGTGCCAGCTGGGGACAGGGGGCGCGCTCCACTGAAGCTTTCTTT. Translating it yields CASWGQGARSTEAFF.

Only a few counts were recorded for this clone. The CDR3 region has the DNA TGCAGTGCTGAGGATCGAGAGACCCAGTACTTC. This encodes CSAEDRETQYF. The chain is built from TRBV20-1 and TRBJ2-5; D uncertain. This CDR3 has 11 residues. Between the trimmed V and J ends, which lost 5 bases and 4 bases, there was a span of 8 bases. The germline V gene encodes CDR1 DFQATT and CDR2 SNEGSKA (reference sequence).

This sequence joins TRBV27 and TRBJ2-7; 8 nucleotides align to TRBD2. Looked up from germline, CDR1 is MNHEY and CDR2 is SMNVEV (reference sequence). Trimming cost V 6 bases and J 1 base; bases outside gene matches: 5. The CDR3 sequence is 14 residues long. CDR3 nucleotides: TGTGCCAGCAGCCCAAAGCGGGAGTCCTACGAGCAGTACTTC. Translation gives CASSPKRESYEQYF.

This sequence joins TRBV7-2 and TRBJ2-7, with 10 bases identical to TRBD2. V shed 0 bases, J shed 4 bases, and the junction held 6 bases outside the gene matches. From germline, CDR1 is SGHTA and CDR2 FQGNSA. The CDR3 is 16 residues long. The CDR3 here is CASSLALAGASYEQYF. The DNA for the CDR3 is TGTGCCAGCAGCTTAGCCCTAGCGGGAGCGTCGTACGAGCAGTACTTC.

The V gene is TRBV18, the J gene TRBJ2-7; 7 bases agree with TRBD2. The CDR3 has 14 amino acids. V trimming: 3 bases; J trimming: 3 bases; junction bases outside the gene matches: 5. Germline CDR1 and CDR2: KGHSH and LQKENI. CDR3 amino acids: CASSPSAGVYEQYF. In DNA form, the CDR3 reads TGTGCCAGCTCACCTTCGGCGGGAGTCTACGAGCAGTACTTC.

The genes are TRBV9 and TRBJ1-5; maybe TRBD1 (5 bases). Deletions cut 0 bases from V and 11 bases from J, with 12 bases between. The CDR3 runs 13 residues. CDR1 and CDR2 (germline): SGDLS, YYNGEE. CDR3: CASSVESGGAQHF. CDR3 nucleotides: TGTGCCAGCAGCGTAGAGTCCGGGGGGGCCCAGCATTTT.

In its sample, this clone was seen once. The DNA for the CDR3 is TGTGCCAGCACCCTTAAAGGGGGCATAGAAGACTATGGCTACACCTTC. It translates to CASTLKGGIEDYGYTF. The chain recombines TRBV19 with TRBJ1-2, with TRBD1 matching 7 bases. Trimming took 9 bases from V and 3 from J; bases not matched to a gene: 16. The germline V gene encodes CDR1 LNHDA and CDR2 SQIVND (reference sequence). The CDR3 loop spans 16 amino acids. Together with reference TRBV19 and TRBJ1-2, the CDR3 gives the full variable domain: DGGITQSPKYLFRKEGQNVTLSCEQNLNHDAMYWYRQDPGQGLRLIYYSQIVNDFQKGDIAEGYSVSREKKESFPLTVTSAQKNPTAFYLCASTLKGGIEDYGYTFGSGTRLTVV.

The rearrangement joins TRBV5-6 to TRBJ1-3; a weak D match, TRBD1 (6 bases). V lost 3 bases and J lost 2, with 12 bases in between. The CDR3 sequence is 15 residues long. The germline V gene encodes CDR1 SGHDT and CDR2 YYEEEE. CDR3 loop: CASSWRGHTGNTIYF. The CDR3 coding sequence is TGTGCCAGCAGCTGGAGGGGACACACTGGAAACACCATATATTTT.

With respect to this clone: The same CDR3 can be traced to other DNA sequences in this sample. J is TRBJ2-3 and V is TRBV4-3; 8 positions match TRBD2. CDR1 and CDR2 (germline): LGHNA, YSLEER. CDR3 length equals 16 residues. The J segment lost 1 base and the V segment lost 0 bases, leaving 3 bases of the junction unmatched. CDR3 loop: CASSQEFGGGTDTQYF. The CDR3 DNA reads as TGCGCCAGCAGCCAAGAGTTCGGGGGGGGCACAGATACGCAGTATTTT.

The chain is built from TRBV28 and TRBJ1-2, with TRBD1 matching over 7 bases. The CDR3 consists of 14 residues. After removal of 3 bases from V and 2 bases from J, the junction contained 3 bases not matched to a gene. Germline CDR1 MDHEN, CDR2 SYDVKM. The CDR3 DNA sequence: TGTGCCAGCAGTTTGTACAGGGGCAACTATGGCTACACCTTC. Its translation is CASSLYRGNYGYTF.

The CDR3 bases are TGTGCCAGCAGCGAGGGACCGGGGGAGCTGTTTTTT. Translating gives CASSEGPGELFF. The rearrangement joins TRBV5-6 to TRBJ2-2; either TRBD1 or TRBD2 may supply D (5 bases each). Between the trimmed V and J ends, which lost 4 bases and 8 bases, there was a span of 9 bases. Looked up from germline, CDR1 is SGHDT and CDR2 is YYEEEE. The CDR3 is 12 amino acids.